This TCR beta chain comes out of a study of cytomegalovirus exposure and HLA in healthy donors. Study-level results: Reportedly, TCR beta sequences accurately predicted HLA-A and HLA-B alleles in most subjects. According to a later analysis, donors in an Asian-associated ancestry cluster reportedly had fewer N-insertions than the approximately 620-donor mean. Diagnosis of cytomegalovirus status made by the classifier reportedly showed high specificity and sensitivity.

Primers included in the PCR were 60 Vbeta and 13 Jbeta primers. Per the original data handling: Counted up in a later analysis, unique TCR beta chains came to about 80 million, with around 10 million shared. Profiling relied on immunoSEQ multiplex PCR, and the TCRdb table lists in-frame clones only, not all of them. The D gene and trimming were derived from the DNA, and the V and J assignments and clone size from that table. The sample holds roughly 130,000 clones; about 81% are singletons and the top ten take 5.5% to 7.5%. Germline CDR1 is LNHDA and CDR2 is SQIVND (reference sequence). Trimming took 4 bases from V and 11 from J, leaving 14 bases between them. The CDR3 is made up of 12 amino acids. Regarding this clone: Its target is not known.

The sequencing input was PBMCs. The sequence was collected from a woman between 35 and 50 years old in good health and CMV-seropositive. V is TRBV19 and J is TRBJ1-2; D gene unclear. The DNA of the CDR3 is TGTGCCAGTAGTAGTCGAAACTTACGGTACACCTTC. As protein: CASSSRNLRYTF.